This paragraph reports one TCR beta chain. The table lists this clonotype with a few counts. Its binding antigen is unknown. Per-base qualities were not stored, and no clone one base away is much larger. The sample was run on an Illumina NovaSeq 6000. TCRalpha and TCRbeta cDNA libraries were built by 5'RACE with constant-segment primers, adding sample barcodes and unique molecular identifiers. Trizol reagent was used to extract RNA from every sample. The libraries were amplified in two PCR steps, and the second step added a second sample barcode and Illumina TruSeq adapters. Sequencing of the libraries was done on an Illumina NovaSeq, producing 2 x 150 bp paired-end reads. As for the original processing: Demultiplexing of reads and collapsing into UMI-guided consensus sequences were performed with migec v1.2.7. Using mixcr v2.1.11, the UMI consensuses were aligned to TRA and TRB V and J templates and assembled into clonotypes. Expanded or contracted clonotypes were those called significant by both edgeR and NoisET, with noise models trained on biological replicates. For edgeR calls, the cutoffs were a false discovery rate-adjusted p below 0.01 and a log2 fold-change threshold of 1. As an exploratory analysis of dynamics, max-normalized trajectories of the 1000 most abundant clonotypes were examined by PCA with hierarchical clustering. Each responding clone was given a CD4 or CD8 phenotype based on the CD4+ and CD8+ repertoires, which had been sequenced separately. TCRdb reprocessed the public reads (quality trimming at Q25 with fastp, clone calling with MiXCR) and kept in-frame beta chains. Duplicate CDR3 protein sequences are folded into a single record with the most common DNA and genes. The V and J calls and clone size are TCRdb's, not the authors'. This sample gives roughly 300,000 distinct CDR3 sequences in total; roughly 13% of them show up just once. The top ten constitute 22% of the sample.

Trimming at the junction amounts to 0 bases on V and 2 bases on J, and the germline ends lie 12 bases apart. The germline V gene supplies CDR1 SGHRS and CDR2 YFSETQ. Taken from cysteine to phenylalanine, the CDR3 has 16 residues. Only the CDR3 DNA is retained, 48 bases long and in frame from the first base. Ficoll-Paque density gradient centrifugation was the method used to isolate PBMCs. The data stem from a study of T-cell memory formation after mild COVID-19 (dated by TCRdb to the early 2020s). About the full investigation: TCR sequence clusters from the two donors were found to be largely donor specific. Two young, previously healthy adult volunteers made up the cohort, one male and one female. In a couple of donors, T-cell clones that expanded and contracted after mild COVID-19 were tracked by sequencing TCRalpha and TCRbeta repertoires over time. Summary of the overall study and its limitations: SARS-CoV-2 specificity was not confirmed for the second-wave clones peaking on day 37. From day 15 to 85, contracting clones showed balanced CD4/CD8 phenotypes, whereas a second wave of clones that expanded from day 15 to 37 leaned towards CD4+. The detection of some responding clones in pre-infection memory suggests that pre-existing cross-reactive memory T cells joined the SARS-CoV-2 response. Only two mild cases were covered in the study, and larger cohorts including severe cases with pre-infection samples were considered necessary. Contracting CD4+ clones turned up mainly in the CM and EM memory subsets, whereas EMRA was where CD8+ clones were enriched.

The chain was built from TRBV5-1 and TRBJ1-3, and the D gene may be TRBD1, 5 bases matching. The TCR comes from a man aged 18 to 30 who had mild COVID-19 (a few samples of this study predate the infection). The sample titles of this study are shuffled in the database, so cell type and time point are left out; the donor was told from shared clones. Sequences were obtained from PBMCs or a T cell subset sorted from them (not recorded which). The CDR3 region has the sequence CASSLGRETTGNTIYF. The DNA sequence is as follows: TGCGCCAGCAGCTTGGGCAGGGAAACAACTGGAAACACCATATATTTT.